The 3 T cell receptor beta chains below all came from one sample that was sequenced in a study of cytomegalovirus exposure and HLA in healthy donors. The primer mix had 60 Vbeta and 13 Jbeta primers. Using immunoSEQ multiplex PCR, the repertoire was profiled, and TCRdb retains in-frame clones only, with some absent. This sample lists 65,000 to 85,000 clones; its ten largest clones have approximately 1.8%. Sequenced material: PBMCs. The receptors derive from a woman aged 25 to 39 in good health and CMV-seronegative.

V is TRBV5-6 and J is TRBJ2-7; a possible D gene is TRBD2 (5 bases). The CDR3 covers 18 residues. Germline V gene sequence: CDR1 SGHDT, CDR2 YYEEEE. V shed 1 base and J shed 0 bases, with 20 bases lying between them. The CDR3: CASSLWRPAALNSYEQYF. Here the CDR3 DNA reads TGTGCCAGCAGCTTGTGGCGCCCAGCGGCCCTAAACTCCTACGAGCAGTACTTC.

J is TRBJ2-1 and V is TRBV9, with 10 bases fitting TRBD1. Trimming removed 0 bases from V and 6 bases from J; junction bases left unmatched: 9. In germline, CDR1 is SGDLS, CDR2 YYNGEE. The CDR3 totals 17 residues. This CDR3 is CASSVEGGTGEFNEQFF. CDR3 DNA: TGTGCCAGCAGCGTAGAAGGAGGGACAGGGGAGTTCAATGAGCAGTTCTTC.

The chain is built from TRBV7-3 and TRBJ1-1; possible D gene TRBD1, 6 bases. The CDR3 has 14 residues. In germline, CDR1 is SGHTA, CDR2 FQGTGA. Trimming removed 7 bases from V and 1 base from J, with 13 bases in between. CDR3 amino acids: CASTPGAGNTEAFF. DNA of the CDR3: TGTGCCAGCACCCCAGGGGCCGGGAACACTGAAGCTTTCTTT.